This entry lists 20 T cell receptor beta chains sequenced from one sample in a study of blood T cells in healthy people across ages. Combining a sample-barcoded 5' primer with a J-beta primer mix, a second PCR ran for roughly 7 to 12 cycles. TCRdb called the 5' RACE reads again in MiXCR, with one record for every CDR3 protein. The table includes about 1.4 million distinct CDR3 sequences, approximately 59% detected once. Input material: blood. The receptors come from a man younger than 30 in good health.

The chain has TRBV12-3 or TRBV12-4 and TRBJ2-2; a possible D gene is TRBD1 (5 bases). V gave up 5 bases and J gave up 2 bases, with 12 bases separating them. CDR3 size: 15 residues. This CDR3 is CASSLRVLNTGELFF. The CDR3 nucleotides are TGTGCCAGCAGTCTCAGGGTGCTAAACACCGGGGAGCTGTTTTTT.

The chain carries TRBV10-3 and TRBJ2-7, with 8 bases matching TRBD1. V was pared by 6 bases and J by 9 bases, with 19 bases of the junction left unmatched. The CDR3 contains 16 residues. The germline CDR1 and CDR2 sequences are ENHRY and SYGVKD. The CDR3 coding sequence is TGTGCCATCAGCGAAGGGGTCGGACAGGGCGTCCACGGGCAGTACTTC. Translated: CAISEGVGQGVHGQYF.

The chain carries TRBV7-9 and TRBJ2-3; the D is unclear. V lost 1 base and J 0 bases, leaving 14 bases between the germline ends. CDR1 and CDR2 from the germline V gene are SEHNR and FQNEAQ (reference sequence). This CDR3 region has 17 residues. The CDR3: CASSLGPVDLSTDTQYF. CDR3 sequence (DNA): TGTGCCAGCAGCTTAGGGCCCGTGGACCTTAGCACAGATACGCAGTATTTT.

This sequence joins TRBV3-1 and TRBJ1-2; unclear D gene. Trimming pared 4 bases from V and 7 bases from J, leaving 16 bases between. The CDR3 is made up of 14 amino acids. The V gene's germline CDR1 is LGHDT and CDR2 YNNKEL (reference sequence). The CDR3 loop is CASSLWESRAGYTF. In DNA form, the CDR3 reads TGTGCCAGCAGCCTATGGGAGTCCCGGGCTGGCTACACCTTC.

The chain carries TRBV9 and TRBJ2-4; no firm D call. V dropped 0 bases and J dropped 13 bases, with 17 bases sitting between them. This CDR3 region has 14 residues. Germline lookup yields CDR1 SGDLS and CDR2 YYNGEE. Written as DNA, the CDR3 is TGTGCCAGCAGCGTAGGCGGCAGTGTGAGTGAGCAGTACTTC. As protein: CASSVGGSVSEQYF.

With regard to this clonotype: At one end the junction does not follow the germline gene, possibly because of a read error. V and J are TRBV3-1 and TRBJ2-3; 9 bases map to TRBD1. CDR1 and CDR2 from the germline V gene are LGHDT and YNNKEL (reference sequence). This CDR3 is built from 15 residues. The CDR3 nucleotides are TGTGCCAGCGGCCAAATCACAGGGGGCCCAGATACGCAGTATTTT. Its protein product is CASGQITGGPDTQYF.

This clonotype came up a few times. The chain uses TRBV4-3 and TRBJ2-1; TRBD2 agrees at 9 bases. V was clipped by 3 bases and J by 0 bases; unmatched bases: 3. The CDR3 totals 16 residues. CDR1 and CDR2 from the germline V gene are LGHNA and YSLEER. CDR3 sequence: CASSQRGGVSYNEQFF. The CDR3 bases are TGCGCCAGCAGCCAGCGGGGGGGTGTCTCCTACAATGAGCAGTTCTTC.

This chain links TRBV4-1 with TRBJ2-1; 11 bases line up with TRBD2. Germline V gene lookup returns CDR1 MGHRA and CDR2 YSYEKL. The CDR3 contains 17 residues. The J segment lost 3 bases and the V segment lost 0 bases, leaving 4 bases of the junction unmatched. The CDR3 nucleotides are TGCGCCAGCAGCCAAGATGTGGGGACTAGCGGCTACAATGAGCAGTTCTTC. This encodes CASSQDVGTSGYNEQFF.

With regard to this clonotype: Its ends do not fully match the called genes, so a read error is possible. CDR3 region: CAGSQDSGTGPYEQYF. CDR3 DNA sequence: TGCGCCGGCAGCCAAGATAGCGGGACAGGGCCCTACGAGCAGTACTTC. This chain connects TRBV4-1 to TRBJ2-7; tentative D call: TRBD1 (9 bases). The CDR3 runs 16 residues. From germline, CDR1 is MGHRA and CDR2 YSYEKL.

The gene calls are TRBV20-1 and TRBJ1-1; possibly TRBD1 for D (5 bases). The germline gives CDR1 DFQATT, CDR2 SNEGSKA (reference sequence). The CDR3 sequence is 13 residues long. Trimming took 2 bases from V and 7 from J, leaving 14 bases between them. The CDR3 protein is CSARPRGRVEAFF. Written as DNA, the CDR3 is TGCAGTGCTAGACCAAGGGGCAGGGTTGAAGCTTTCTTT.

The chain links TRBV15 to TRBJ1-2; the match to TRBD1 covers 7 bases. The length of the CDR3 is 11 residues. After removal of 8 bases from V and 6 bases from J, the junction contained 3 bases not matched to a gene. Germline CDR1 and CDR2: LNHNV and YYDKDF (reference sequence). The CDR3 protein is CATGQVDGYTF. The CDR3 DNA sequence: TGTGCCACCGGACAGGTCGATGGCTACACCTTC.

This clonotype has just one count. The genes are TRBV9 and TRBJ2-3, with D perhaps matching TRBD2 (5 bases). Trimming cost V 4 bases and J 0 bases, with 21 bases left between them. The CDR3 covers 18 residues. In germline, CDR1 is SGDLS, CDR2 YYNGEE. The chain's CDR3 is CASSSPSLAAPSTDTQYF. CDR3 bases: TGTGCCAGCAGCTCCCCGAGCCTAGCAGCCCCTAGCACAGATACGCAGTATTTT.

The chain couples TRBV6-5 to TRBJ2-4; D is unresolved. Germline CDR1 and CDR2: MNHEY and SVGAGI. Trimming pared 0 bases from V and 0 bases from J, leaving 9 bases between. The CDR3 length is 16 residues. The CDR3 is CASSYSRSLAKNIQYF. DNA for the CDR3: TGTGCCAGCAGTTACTCCCGGAGCCTAGCCAAAAACATTCAGTACTTC.

This chain links TRBV6-1 with TRBJ2-7, with a possible D match to TRBD2 (5 bases). The CDR3 runs 14 residues. Germline V gives CDR1 MNHNS, CDR2 SASEGT. V gave up 7 bases and J gave up 2 bases, with 15 bases separating them. CDR3 protein: CASKEESGAYEQYF. The CDR3 DNA reads as TGTGCCAGCAAGGAGGAGAGTGGGGCCTACGAGCAGTACTTC.

The rearrangement uses TRBV28 and TRBJ2-1; 8 bases agree with TRBD1. Judging by the DNA end, TRBJ2-7 fits better; the J call may be wrong. This CDR3 has 14 residues. Germline V CDR1 and CDR2: MDHEN, SYDVKM. The CDR3 coding sequence is TGTGCCAGCAGCCCGGACAGGGCGCTGGACGAGCAGTACTTC. Encoded protein: CASSPDRALDEQYF.

V gene TRBV25-1 combines with J gene TRBJ1-1; possibly TRBD1 for D (6 bases). V was pared by 6 bases and J by 7 bases, with 9 bases between. The CDR3 length is 11 residues. The V gene's germline CDR1 is MGHDK and CDR2 SYGVNS. This CDR3 reads CASRRGDEAFF. Written as DNA, the CDR3 is TGTGCCAGCAGGAGGGGGGATGAAGCTTTCTTT.

About this clonotype: One junction end disagrees with the germline gene, perhaps due to a read error. The chain uses TRBV15 and TRBJ1-2; D is uncertain. The CDR3 spans 15 residues. Germline CDR1 reads LNHNV; CDR2 reads YYDKDF (reference sequence). The CDR3 here is CVTSSGQKINYGYTF. CDR3 sequence (DNA): TGTGTCACCAGCAGTGGGCAGAAAATTAACTATGGCTACACCTTC.

About this clonotype: The junction and the germline gene differ at one end; a read error may be behind it. This chain connects TRBV5-5 to TRBJ2-7; TRBD1 might be the D (6 bases). Germline CDR1 SGHKS, CDR2 YYEKEE (reference sequence). The CDR3 has 17 residues. As DNA, the CDR3 is TGCGCCAGCAGCCAAGGGCGGAATGACAGGTTTTCCTACGAGCAGTACTTC. Protein: CASSQGRNDRFSYEQYF.

This clonotype was observed a handful of times. V usage is TRBV2 and J usage is TRBJ2-7, with 10 bases aligning to TRBD1. The junction had 6 bases not matched to a gene; V was cut back by 0 bases and J by 4 bases. CDR1 is SNHLY, CDR2 FYNNEI, per germline. The CDR3 runs to 16 residues. This CDR3 is CASSEAGQGDLYEQYF. CDR3 DNA sequence: TGTGCCAGCAGTGAAGCAGGACAGGGGGACCTATACGAGCAGTACTTC.

The chain carries TRBV4-1 and TRBJ1-6, with D perhaps matching TRBD1 (5 bases). The CDR3 is 15 residues long. CDR1 and CDR2 (germline): MGHRA, YSYEKL. V shed 1 base and J shed 7 bases, with 11 bases lying between them. The CDR3: CASSQVLQDNSPLHF. The DNA for the CDR3 is TGCGCCAGCAGCCAAGTTCTACAGGACAATTCACCCCTCCACTTT.